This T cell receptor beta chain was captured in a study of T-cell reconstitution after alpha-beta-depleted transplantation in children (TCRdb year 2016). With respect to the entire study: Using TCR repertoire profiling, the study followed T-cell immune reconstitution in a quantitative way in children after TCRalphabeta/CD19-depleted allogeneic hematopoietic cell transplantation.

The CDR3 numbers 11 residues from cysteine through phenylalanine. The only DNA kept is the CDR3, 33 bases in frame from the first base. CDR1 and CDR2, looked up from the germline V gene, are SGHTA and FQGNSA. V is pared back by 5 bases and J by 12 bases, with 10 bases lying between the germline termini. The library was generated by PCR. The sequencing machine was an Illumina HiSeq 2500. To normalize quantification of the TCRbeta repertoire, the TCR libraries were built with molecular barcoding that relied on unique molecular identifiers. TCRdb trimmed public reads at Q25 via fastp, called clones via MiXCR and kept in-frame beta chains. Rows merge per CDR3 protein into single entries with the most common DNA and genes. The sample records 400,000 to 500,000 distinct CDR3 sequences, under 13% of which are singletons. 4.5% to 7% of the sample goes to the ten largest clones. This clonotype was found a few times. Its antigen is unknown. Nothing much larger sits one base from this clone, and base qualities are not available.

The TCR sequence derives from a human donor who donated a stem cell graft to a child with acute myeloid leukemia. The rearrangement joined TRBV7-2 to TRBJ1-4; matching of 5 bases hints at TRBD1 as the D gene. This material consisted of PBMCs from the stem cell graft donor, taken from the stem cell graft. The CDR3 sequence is CASSHGAELFF. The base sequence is TGTGCCAGCAGCCACGGGGCAGAACTGTTTTTT.